The 29 T cell receptor beta chains below all came from one sample that was sequenced in a study of blood T cell repertoires in COVID-19. Using immunoSEQ multiplex PCR, the repertoire was profiled, and TCRdb retains in-frame clones only, with some absent. The sample shows approximately 300,000 clones, roughly 90% of them seen only once. Sequencing was performed on PBMCs or T cells enriched from blood (not recorded which). These receptor sequences come from a woman younger than 45 who had been exposed to COVID-19.

The chain uses TRBV6-1 and TRBJ2-5; D is unresolved. V lost 3 bases and J lost 1, with 9 bases in between. The CDR3 length is 14 residues. The germline V gene has CDR1 MNHNS and CDR2 SASEGT. CDR3 DNA sequence: TGTGCCAGCAGTGAGATGGCTAGCCAAGAGACCCAGTACTTC. Translated: CASSEMASQETQYF.

V usage is TRBV3-1 (or the pseudogene TRBV3-2) and J usage is TRBJ2-2; possible D gene TRBD1, 6 bases. In germline, CDR1 is LGHDT, CDR2 YNNKEL (reference sequence). V gave up 3 bases and J gave up 6 bases, with 11 bases separating them. This CDR3 spans 14 amino acids. The CDR3 DNA reads TGTGCCAGCAGCCAGCTCGAGGGGGCCGGGGAGCTGTTTTTT. This gives the protein CASSQLEGAGELFF.

The chain is built from TRBV5-1 and TRBJ1-2; no reliable D call. V lost 4 bases and J 8 bases, leaving 18 bases between the germline ends. CDR1 is SGHRS and CDR2 is YFSETQ in the germline V gene. The CDR3 totals 14 residues. The CDR3 protein is CASSEMGASGGYTF. The DNA for the CDR3 is TGCGCCAGCAGCGAGATGGGAGCCAGCGGAGGCTACACCTTC.

V gene TRBV5-4 combines with J gene TRBJ1-6; a possible D gene is TRBD1 (6 bases). The V and J ends lost 3 bases and 10 bases respectively, with 14 bases between them. The CDR3 runs 14 residues. Germline CDR1 and CDR2: SGHNT and YYREEE (reference sequence). The CDR3 DNA is TGTGCCAGCAGCTCCGCGCCGCAGGGGTCACCCCTCCACTTT. Protein product: CASSSAPQGSPLHF.

This clone was detected once. V gene TRBV27 combines with J gene TRBJ1-2; 11 bases line up with TRBD1. The CDR3 is 15 residues long. Germline CDR1 reads MNHEY; CDR2 reads SMNVEV (reference sequence). J gave up 7 bases and V 3 bases, and 7 bases lay outside the gene matches. CDR3 sequence reads: CASSFTGTGGAGYTF. CDR3 bases: TGTGCCAGCAGTTTTACCGGGACAGGGGGTGCTGGCTACACCTTC.

The rearrangement links TRBV19 to TRBJ1-1; D call uncertain. In germline, CDR1 is LNHDA, CDR2 SQIVND (reference sequence). Trimming took off 1 base at V and 5 bases at J, with 17 bases between the two ends. The CDR3 is made up of 16 amino acids. CDR3 region: CASSIGGGRLGTEAFF. The CDR3 nucleotides read TGTGCCAGTAGTATAGGTGGAGGGCGGTTGGGGACTGAAGCTTTCTTT.

This sequence joins TRBV6-5 and TRBJ1-1; the D gene is possibly TRBD1 (5 bases). The CDR3 has 15 amino acids. V lost 6 bases and J 3 bases, leaving 17 bases between the germline ends. Germline V gene sequence: CDR1 MNHEY, CDR2 SVGAGI. The CDR3 DNA reads as TGTGCCAGCAGCTATACTACGGGGGGAGACACTGAAGCTTTCTTT. This encodes CASSYTTGGDTEAFF.

The chain combines TRBV30 with TRBJ1-6; 8 nucleotides align to TRBD1. CDR1 is GTSNPN and CDR2 is SVGIG in the germline V gene (reference sequence). The junction had 11 bases not matched to a gene; V was cut back by 3 bases and J by 7 bases. This CDR3 spans 16 amino acids. In nucleotides, the CDR3 is TGTGCCTGGAGAGCTCCTACCGGGACAGGAAATTCACCCCTCCACTTT. Amino acid sequence: CAWRAPTGTGNSPLHF.

The chain recombines TRBV5-4 with TRBJ2-7, with TRBD2 identical over 14 bases. The trim removed 4 bases at V and 5 bases at J, leaving 5 bases unmatched. This CDR3 is built from 15 residues. Germline values: CDR1 SGHNT, CDR2 YYREEE (reference sequence). In nucleotides, the CDR3 is TGTGCCAGCAGCGCCCGACTAGCGGGGGGGCACGAGCAGTACTTC. Its translation is CASSARLAGGHEQYF.

This chain connects TRBV10-3 to TRBJ1-1, with TRBD1 identical over 8 bases. V trimming: 6 bases; J trimming: 4 bases; junction bases outside the gene matches: 10. The CDR3 contains 15 residues. CDR1 is ENHRY, CDR2 SYGVKD, per germline. The CDR3 protein is CAIRTSGGAGTEAFF. CDR3 in DNA: TGTGCCATCAGAACCTCAGGGGGCGCAGGCACTGAAGCTTTCTTT.

The rearrangement joins TRBV27 to TRBJ1-1, with D tentatively TRBD1 (5 bases). This CDR3 has 15 amino acids. Deletions cut 0 bases from V and 2 bases from J, with 10 bases between. Germline lookup yields CDR1 MNHEY and CDR2 SMNVEV (reference sequence). CDR3 in amino acids: CASSLSITGNTEAFF. CDR3 bases: TGTGCCAGCAGTTTATCCATTACAGGAAACACTGAAGCTTTCTTT.

The chain is built from TRBV2 and TRBJ2-1; 7 positions match TRBD2. V shed 3 bases and J 4 bases; nucleotides not matched to a gene: 9. The V gene's germline CDR1 is SNHLY and CDR2 FYNNEI. This CDR3 region has 16 residues. CDR3 sequence reads: CASSEVRLAVYNEQFF. The CDR3 DNA sequence: TGTGCCAGCAGTGAGGTCCGCCTAGCGGTATACAATGAGCAGTTCTTC.

This rearrangement joins TRBV30 to TRBJ1-1, with D hard to call. In germline, CDR1 is GTSNPN, CDR2 SVGIG (reference sequence). The CDR3 has 14 residues. The V end was cut by 4 bases, the J end by 5 bases, with 17 bases between. CDR3 sequence: CAWTTGVGWTEAFF. In DNA, the CDR3 is TGTGCCTGGACGACCGGGGTGGGGTGGACTGAAGCTTTCTTT. Full variable domain (outside the CDR3, taken from reference TRBV30 and TRBJ1-1): SQTIHQWPATLVQPVGSPLSLECTVEGTSNPNLYWYRQAAGRGLQLLFYSVGIGQISSEVPQNLSASRPQDRQFILSSKKLLLSDSGFYLCAWTTGVGWTEAFFGQGTRLTVV.

The chain is built from TRBV4-1 and TRBJ2-7; D possibly corresponds to TRBD2 (7 bases). The CDR3 has 16 amino acids. With 1 base removed from V and 4 bases from J, the gap between germline ends came to 17 bases. The V gene's germline CDR1 is MGHRA and CDR2 YSYEKL. The CDR3 sequence is CASSQVVAGASYEQYF. The DNA of the CDR3 is TGCGCCAGCAGCCAAGTGGTGGCGGGGGCGTCATACGAGCAGTACTTC.

The genes are TRBV24-1 and TRBJ2-3; 8 bases match TRBD2. CDR3 size: 20 residues. Germline V gene sequence: CDR1 KGHDR, CDR2 SFDVKD. V trimming: 7 bases; J trimming: 7 bases; junction bases outside the gene matches: 27. This CDR3 is CATRGSGGKTTGTEGYTQYF. CDR3 coding DNA: TGTGCCACCAGGGGGAGCGGGGGAAAGACCACCGGGACTGAGGGCTATACGCAGTATTTT.

The chain joins TRBV4-1 to TRBJ1-2, with D maybe TRBD1 (6 bases). V shed 1 base and J shed 4 bases, with 13 bases lying between them. The CDR3 runs to 15 residues. Germline CDR1 MGHRA, CDR2 YSYEKL. Written as DNA, the CDR3 is TGCGCCAGCAGCCAAGGAGCAGGGACATTCTATGGCTACACCTTC. Translated: CASSQGAGTFYGYTF.

The gene calls are TRBV7-9 and TRBJ2-1; 9 bases fit TRBD2. CDR3 length equals 16 residues. Germline CDR1 and CDR2: SEHNR and FQNEAQ (reference sequence). Trimming removed 7 bases from V and 7 bases from J; junction bases left unmatched: 14. The CDR3: CASTEIPSGAENEQFF. DNA for the CDR3: TGTGCCAGCACCGAGATACCTAGCGGGGCTGAAAATGAGCAGTTCTTC.

The genes are TRBV5-4 and TRBJ2-7; D is possibly TRBD1 (6 bases). The CDR3 totals 13 residues. CDR1 is SGHNT, CDR2 YYREEE, per germline (reference sequence). Trimming cost V 3 bases and J 4 bases, with 11 bases left between them. CDR3 bases: TGTGCCAGCAGCTCCAGGGGTGAGTACGAGCAGTACTTC. This gives the protein CASSSRGEYEQYF.

This clone was picked up one time. A single base separates this from a much larger clone, so it may be a read error. The chain is built from TRBV9 and TRBJ1-6, with 9 positions matching TRBD1. Germline lookup yields CDR1 SGDLS and CDR2 YYNGEE. V dropped 4 bases and J dropped 4; count of bases not matched to a gene: 3. The CDR3 spans 15 residues. The DNA of the CDR3 is TGTGCCAGCAGCCCCGGGACAGGGTATAATTCACCCCTCCACTTT. It is translated as CASSPGTGYNSPLHF.

V gene TRBV4-1 combines with J gene TRBJ1-1, with 9 nucleotides matching TRBD1. V trimming: 1 base; J trimming: 5 bases; junction bases outside the gene matches: 17. This CDR3 has 19 amino acids. Germline V CDR1 and CDR2: MGHRA, YSYEKL. The CDR3, as DNA: TGCGCCAGCAGCCAAGTGTCTCATCGGGGCGGACAGGGGAGAACTGAAGCTTTCTTT. Its protein is CASSQVSHRGGQGRTEAFF.

The table lists this clone with a few counts. The chain links TRBV7-6 to TRBJ2-7; 7 nucleotides line up with TRBD2. Germline V gene sequence: CDR1 SGHVS, CDR2 FNYEAQ. CDR3 length equals 11 residues. With 4 bases clipped from V and 6 bases from J, the junction kept 0 bases outside the gene matches. CDR3 amino acids: CASSSGGEQYF. In nucleotides, the CDR3 is TGTGCCAGCAGCTCGGGGGGCGAGCAGTACTTC. Using reference TRBV7-6 and TRBJ2-7 for the parts outside the CDR3, the full variable domain is GAGVSQSPRYKVTKRGQDVALRCDPISGHVSLYWYRQALGQGPEFLTYFNYEAQQDKSGLPNDRFSAERPEGSISTLTIQRTEQRDSAMYRCASSSGGEQYFGPGTRLTVT.

The V call is TRBV3-1 (or the pseudogene TRBV3-2), the J call TRBJ1-2; 9 nucleotides line up with TRBD1. After removal of 4 bases from V and 3 bases from J, the junction contained 6 bases not matched to a gene. This CDR3 is built from 15 residues. In germline, CDR1 is LGHDT, CDR2 YNNKEL (reference sequence). Here the CDR3 DNA reads TGTGCCAGCAGCCCCCGACAGGGGGTAGACTATGGCTACACCTTC. Its protein product is CASSPRQGVDYGYTF.

The rearrangement uses TRBV4-3 and TRBJ1-4; D not certain. The V end was cut by 1 base, the J end by 1 base, with 4 bases between. The CDR3 contains 14 residues. CDR1 and CDR2 (germline): LGHNA, YSLEER. The CDR3 protein is CASSQGQTNEKLFF. The CDR3 DNA is TGCGCCAGCAGCCAAGGGCAAACTAATGAAAAACTGTTTTTT.

The rearrangement joins TRBV18 to TRBJ1-1; the D gene is possibly TRBD1 (5 bases). Germline assignment: CDR1 KGHSH and CDR2 LQKENI. The CDR3 is 14 amino acids. The V end lost 7 bases, the J end lost 1 base, and 13 bases lay between the germline ends. CDR3 in DNA: TGTGCCAGCTGCGCGGGACGGTCGAACACTGAAGCTTTCTTT. This translates into CASCAGRSNTEAFF. Supplemented by reference TRBV18 and TRBJ1-1, the full variable domain reads NAGVMQNPRHLVRRRGQEARLRCSPMKGHSHVYWYRQLPEEGLKFMVYLQKENIIDESGMPKERFSAEFPKEGPSILRIQQVVRGDSAAYFCASCAGRSNTEAFFGQGTRLTVV.

The chain has TRBV27 and TRBJ2-3, with a weak D call TRBD2 (6 bases). The CDR3 runs 17 residues. The germline gives CDR1 MNHEY, CDR2 SMNVEV (reference sequence). Trimming left V 2 bases short and J 6 bases short, with 21 bases between. CDR3 loop: CASSLTYRASGRDTQYF. The DNA of the CDR3 is TGTGCCAGCAGTTTAACTTACCGGGCCAGCGGGCGGGATACGCAGTATTTT.

V gene TRBV3-1 (or the pseudogene TRBV3-2) combines with J gene TRBJ1-3; D unclear. The V and J ends lost 4 bases and 4 bases respectively, with 11 bases between them. The CDR3 consists of 14 residues. The germline V gene has CDR1 LGHDT and CDR2 YNNKEL (reference sequence). The CDR3 DNA sequence: TGTGCCAGCAGCCCCGGGGTGGGGGGAAACACCATATATTTT. Translated, it gives CASSPGVGGNTIYF.

The chain uses TRBV7-9 and TRBJ1-2, with no clear D. V lost 2 bases and J lost 2, with 9 bases in between. This CDR3 has 14 residues. The germline CDR1 and CDR2 sequences are SEHNR and FQNEAQ (reference sequence). The DNA for the CDR3 is TGTGCCAGCAGCTTACGAAGGCGGAACTATGGCTACACCTTC. Translated, it gives CASSLRRRNYGYTF.

The chain carries TRBV6-1 and TRBJ1-5, with a weak D call TRBD1 (5 bases). V was shortened by 3 bases and J by 2 bases, with 14 bases between the two germline ends. CDR1 is MNHNS and CDR2 is SASEGT in the germline V gene. This CDR3 region has 16 residues. The CDR3 region is CASSERQGRGNQPQHF. The CDR3 bases are TGTGCCAGCAGTGAGCGGCAGGGTAGGGGCAATCAGCCCCAGCATTTT.

In this sample, this clone turned up once. This rearrangement joins TRBV4-3 to TRBJ2-7; 10 positions agree with TRBD2. There are 19 residues in the CDR3. The germline V gene has CDR1 LGHNA and CDR2 YSLEER. Losses at the gene ends were 0 bases for V and 0 bases for J; bases not matched to a gene: 11. The CDR3 loop is CASSQDTLAGDLYSYEQYF. DNA of the CDR3: TGCGCCAGCAGCCAAGATACCCTAGCGGGGGACTTATACTCCTACGAGCAGTACTTC.